These 3 T cell receptor beta chains came from one sample sequenced in a study of blood T cells in healthy people across ages. With a J-beta primer mix and a sample-barcoded 5' primer, a second PCR ran 7 to 11 cycles. MiXCR was run by TCRdb on the 5' RACE reads, yielding one entry per CDR3 protein. This table holds roughly 700,000 distinct CDR3 sequences, 49% found once. Input material: blood. These receptors were collected from a woman between 55 and 75 years old in good health.

Regarding this clonotype: With a much larger clone just one base away, this may be a read error. The chain joins TRBV20-1 to TRBJ2-7; unclear D gene. Germline CDR1 reads DFQATT; CDR2 reads SNEGSKA (reference sequence). CDR3 length: 15 residues. Trimming removed 4 bases at V and 2 bases at J, with 18 bases between. The CDR3 coding sequence is TGCAGTGCTAACGGTGGGAAGGAGTCAACCTACGAGCAGTACTTC. This gives the protein CSANGGKESTYEQYF.

The rearrangement uses TRBV5-1 and TRBJ1-6; TRBD1 is a possible D gene (5 bases). This CDR3 has 17 residues. With 0 bases removed from V and 9 bases from J, the gap between germline ends came to 19 bases. CDR1 SGHRS and CDR2 YFSETQ come from the germline V gene. DNA of the CDR3: TGCGCCAGCAGCTTGGGGGTCTCAGGGTCCGTCTCTTCACCCCTCCACTTT. Translated, it gives CASSLGVSGSVSSPLHF.

V is TRBV7-2 and J is TRBJ2-3, with TRBD2 matching over 7 bases. After removal of 5 bases from V and 3 bases from J, the junction contained 8 bases not matched to a gene. Germline V gene sequence: CDR1 SGHTA, CDR2 FQGNSA. The CDR3 contains 15 residues. The CDR3 is CASSRLAPGTDTQYF. The CDR3 bases are TGTGCCAGCAGCCGACTAGCACCAGGGACAGATACGCAGTATTTT.